Included here is one T cell receptor beta chain sequence, with context. The antigen remains undetermined. The same CDR3 also results from other DNA sequences found in this sample. The method was immunoSEQ multiplex PCR; TCRdb's version includes in-frame clones alone and lacks a portion of them. Among fewer than 600,000 clones listed, 80% to 90% were seen once. Treatment meaning: some 19 received Ad26.COV2.S at low or high dose, single or two shots; about five received placebo; per-sample allocation not given. Samples analyzed were those drawn on day 63 after the first vaccine or placebo injection. Germline CDR1 and CDR2: SGHAT and FQNNGV. This CDR3 has 14 residues. Deletions cut 1 base from V and 0 bases from J, with 4 bases between. This record belongs to a study of Ad26.COV2.S vaccination and SARS-CoV-2 variants. Background on the study: Ad26.COV2.S was injected intramuscularly once or twice, 56 days apart.

Study-wide points: The TCR-based breadth and depth measures might underestimate overall T cell responses.

This receptor was obtained from a person aged 18-65 years who received the Ad26.COV2.S COVID-19 vaccine or a placebo. The rearrangement uses TRBV11-2 and TRBJ1-3, with no clear D. The material sequenced was peripheral blood, taken in a trial of Ad26.COV2.S vaccine versus placebo. For the CDR3, the DNA is TGTGCCAGCAGCTTAGTTAGCTCTGGAAACACCATATATTTT. It is translated as CASSLVSSGNTIYF.